The clone carrying this T cell receptor (beta chain) was observed a few times. Its antigen is currently unknown. 5'RACE template switching added a universal primer site and UMIs to TCR cDNA. TCRdb re-analysed the 5' RACE reads in MiXCR, keeping a single row per CDR3 protein. The profile shows a few hundred thousand distinct CDR3 sequences, roughly 17% of them singletons. The sample belongs to a study of T cells after yellow fever vaccination. Overall study results and limits: Just a small share of clonotypes turned up in the CD4 compartment as well as the CD8 compartment.

V was cut by 4 bases and J by 2 bases, with 18 bases left in between. The CDR3 has 16 amino acids. Germline V gives CDR1 SGHRS, CDR2 YFSETQ. This sample comprised PBMCs, obtained 4 to 6 days after the first yellow fever vaccination. This TCR derives from a man between 18 and 35 years old who received the YFV17D yellow fever vaccine. The gene calls are TRBV5-1 and TRBJ1-2; maybe TRBD1 (6 bases). The CDR3 reads CASSHELQGANYGYTF. CDR3 bases: TGCGCCAGCAGCCATGAATTACAGGGTGCGAACTATGGCTACACCTTC.